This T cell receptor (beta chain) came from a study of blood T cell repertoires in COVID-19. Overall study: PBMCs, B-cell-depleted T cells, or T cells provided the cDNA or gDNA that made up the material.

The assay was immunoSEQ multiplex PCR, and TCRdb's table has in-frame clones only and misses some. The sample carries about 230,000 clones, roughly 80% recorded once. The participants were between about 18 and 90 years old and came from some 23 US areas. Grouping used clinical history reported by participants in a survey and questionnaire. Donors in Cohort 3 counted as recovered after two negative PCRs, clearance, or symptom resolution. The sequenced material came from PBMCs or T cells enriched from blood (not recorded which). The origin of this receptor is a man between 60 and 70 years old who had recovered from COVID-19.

CDR3 residues: CASSYLDRQETQYF. The CDR3 nucleotides are TGTGCCAGCAGTTACTTGGACAGACAAGAGACCCAGTACTTC. The chain employs TRBV6-2 or TRBV6-3 and TRBJ2-5; D is perhaps TRBD1 (6 bases). CDR1 is MNHEY, CDR2 SVGEGT, per germline. V dropped 1 base and J dropped 2 bases, with 8 bases sitting between them. The CDR3 spans 14 residues.